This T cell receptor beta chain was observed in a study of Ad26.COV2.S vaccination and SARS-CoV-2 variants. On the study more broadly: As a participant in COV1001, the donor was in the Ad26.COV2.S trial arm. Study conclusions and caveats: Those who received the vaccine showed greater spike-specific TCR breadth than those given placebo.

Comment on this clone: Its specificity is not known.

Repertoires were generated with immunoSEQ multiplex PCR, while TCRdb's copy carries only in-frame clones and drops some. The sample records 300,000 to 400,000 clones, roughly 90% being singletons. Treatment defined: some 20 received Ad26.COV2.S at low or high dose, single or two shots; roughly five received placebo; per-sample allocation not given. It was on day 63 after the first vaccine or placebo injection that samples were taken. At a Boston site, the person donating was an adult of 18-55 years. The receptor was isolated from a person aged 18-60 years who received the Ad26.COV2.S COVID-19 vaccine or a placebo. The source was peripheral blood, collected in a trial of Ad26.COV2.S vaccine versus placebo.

Here the CDR3 DNA reads TGCAGCGTTGAAGGACGGGACTCCGCGGAGGTACAGCCCCAGCATTTT. It encodes CSVEGRDSAEVQPQHF. The chain carries TRBV29-1 and TRBJ1-5, with D possibly matching TRBD1 (5 bases). The length of the CDR3 is 16 residues. Looked up from germline, CDR1 is SQVTM and CDR2 is ANQGSEA. Trimming removed 1 base at V and 7 bases at J, with 20 bases between. Looking up the rest from reference TRBV29-1 and TRBJ1-5 gives the full variable domain: SAVISQKPSRDICQRGTSLTIQCQVDSQVTMMFWYRQQPGQSLTLIATANQGSEATYESGFVIDKFPISRPNLTFSTLTVSNMSPEDSSIYLCSVEGRDSAEVQPQHFGDGTRLSIL.